The 19 T cell receptor beta chains below all came from one sample that was sequenced in a study of blood T cell repertoires in COVID-19. TCRdb's table, derived via immunoSEQ multiplex PCR, lists solely in-frame clones and lacks some. The sample contains approximately 200,000 clones, roughly 80% of which appear only once. Sequencing input: PBMCs or T cells enriched from blood (not recorded which). All receptors derive from a woman in her thirties or forties with acute COVID-19.

J is TRBJ1-6 and V is TRBV18, with TRBD1 as a possible D gene (5 bases). The V end lost 3 bases, the J end lost 7 bases, and 13 bases lay between the germline ends. CDR1 and CDR2 (germline): KGHSH, LQKENI. The CDR3 extends over 15 amino acids. CDR3 in amino acids: CASSPTTRTNSPLHF. The CDR3 region has the DNA TGTGCCAGCTCACCTACGACACGGACAAATTCACCCCTCCACTTT.

The count of this clone is one. The chain employs TRBV9 and TRBJ2-2; tentatively, D is TRBD2 (5 bases). V lost 4 bases and J 2 bases, leaving 9 bases between the germline ends. The CDR3 is 14 amino acids. The germline CDR1 and CDR2 sequences are SGDLS and YYNGEE. This CDR3 reads CASSPRTNTGELFF. CDR3 in DNA: TGTGCCAGCAGCCCCCGGACTAACACCGGGGAGCTGTTTTTT.

This chain uses TRBV5-1 with TRBJ1-4; 9 nucleotides agree with TRBD1. J gave up 8 bases and V 4 bases, and 6 bases lay outside the gene matches. From germline, CDR1 is SGHRS and CDR2 YFSETQ. This CDR3 comprises 14 residues. CDR3 loop: CASSGTGRPEKLFF. CDR3 coding DNA: TGCGCCAGCAGCGGGACAGGGCGACCGGAAAAACTGTTTTTT. The whole variable domain, filled in from reference TRBV5-1 and TRBJ1-4, reads KAGVTQTPRYLIKTRGQQVTLSCSPISGHRSVSWYQQTPGQGLQFLFEYFSETQRNKGNFPGRFSGRQFSNSRSEMNVSTLELGDSALYLCASSGTGRPEKLFFGSGTQLSVL.

The table lists this clone with a count of one. The chain has TRBV9 and TRBJ2-1; TRBD2 might be the D (6 bases). CDR1 and CDR2 (germline): SGDLS, YYNGEE. Trimming took off 0 bases at V and 1 base at J, with 11 bases between the two ends. The CDR3 spans 16 residues. In DNA, the CDR3 is TGTGCCAGCAGCGTAGCGAGTAGCGGATCCTACAATGAGCAGTTCTTC. Translated: CASSVASSGSYNEQFF.

The rearrangement uses TRBV3-1 (or the pseudogene TRBV3-2) and TRBJ1-2; tentatively, D is TRBD1 (5 bases). CDR3 length: 15 amino acids. Germline CDR1 and CDR2: LGHDT and YNNKEL (reference sequence). Deletions cut 3 bases from V and 7 bases from J, with 18 bases between. In DNA, the CDR3 is TGTGCCAGCAGCCACGGGGACTTACGAGTAACTGGCTACACCTTC. This translates into CASSHGDLRVTGYTF.

This clone was seen a handful of times. This chain uses TRBV19 with TRBJ1-5, with 8 bases identical to TRBD1. The germline V gene encodes CDR1 LNHDA and CDR2 SQIVND (reference sequence). The V segment lost 4 bases and the J segment 8 bases; nucleotides outside the gene matches: 4. The CDR3 extends over 13 amino acids. CDR3 nucleotide sequence: TGTGCCAGTAGTAACGACAGGGGTGAGCCCCAGCATTTT. Its protein product is CASSNDRGEPQHF. The variable domain in full, completed from reference TRBV19 and TRBJ1-5, reads DGGITQSPKYLFRKEGQNVTLSCEQNLNHDAMYWYRQDPGQGLRLIYYSQIVNDFQKGDIAEGYSVSREKKESFPLTVTSAQKNPTAFYLCASSNDRGEPQHFGDGTRLSIL.

This chain uses TRBV4-3 with TRBJ1-1; 8 bases align to TRBD1. Germline CDR1 and CDR2: LGHNA and YSLEER. This CDR3 is 16 amino acids long. J was trimmed by 0 bases and V by 7 bases; bases with no gene match: 10. CDR3 nucleotides: TGCGCCAGCACGCCACAGGGGGGGAGCATGAACACTGAAGCTTTCTTT. This gives the protein CASTPQGGSMNTEAFF.

CDR3 sequence (DNA): TGTGCCTGGAGGGAGACAGTCTCTGGAAACACCATATATTTT. Amino acids: CAWRETVSGNTIYF. This rearrangement joins TRBV30 to TRBJ1-3; possibly TRBD1 for D (5 bases). The germline CDR1 and CDR2 sequences are GTSNPN and SVGIG (reference sequence). V lost 3 bases and J 0 bases, leaving 9 bases between the germline ends. The CDR3 loop spans 14 amino acids.

The V gene is TRBV30, the J gene TRBJ1-2; weak D call: TRBD1 (5 bases). V shed 4 bases and J shed 4 bases, with 16 bases lying between them. This CDR3 is 14 amino acids long. Per the germline V gene, CDR1 is GTSNPN and CDR2 is SVGIG (reference sequence). This chain's CDR3 is CAWKRGQGGYGYTF. CDR3 DNA: TGTGCCTGGAAGAGAGGGCAGGGAGGCTATGGCTACACCTTC.

The rearrangement links TRBV2 to TRBJ2-1, with 12 bases identical to TRBD2. V shed 10 bases, J shed 8 bases, and the junction held 3 bases outside the gene matches. This CDR3 contains 12 residues. Germline V lookup: CDR1 SNHLY, CDR2 FYNNEI. This CDR3 is CATRLAGDEQFF. The CDR3, as DNA: TGTGCCACCCGACTAGCGGGAGATGAGCAGTTCTTC.

The J gene is TRBJ2-3, the V gene TRBV6-5; 7 bases align to TRBD2. V gave up 6 bases and J gave up 4 bases; unmatched junction bases: 4. The germline CDR1 and CDR2 sequences are MNHEY and SVGAGI. This CDR3 spans 13 amino acids. The chain's CDR3 is CASRGGPADTQYF. CDR3 nucleotide sequence: TGTGCCAGCAGGGGAGGGCCGGCAGATACGCAGTATTTT.

The chain links TRBV2 to TRBJ1-2, with TRBD1 matching 8 bases. Germline V gene sequence: CDR1 SNHLY, CDR2 FYNNEI. After removal of 6 bases from V and 7 bases from J, the junction contained 4 bases not matched to a gene. The CDR3 sequence is 12 residues long. The CDR3: CASRTGVGGYTF. The CDR3 DNA follows: TGTGCCAGCAGGACAGGGGTGGGTGGCTACACCTTC.

The chain links TRBV28 to TRBJ1-1; D might be TRBD1 (6 bases). Germline assignment: CDR1 MDHEN and CDR2 SYDVKM. The V gene lost 2 bases and the J gene lost 6 bases, with 10 bases spanning the gap. The CDR3 totals 13 residues. CDR3 DNA: TGTGCCAGCAGTTTAACAGGGTGGGCTGAAGCTTTCTTT. Protein sequence: CASSLTGWAEAFF. The whole variable domain, remainder taken from reference TRBV28 and TRBJ1-1, is DVKVTQSSRYLVKRTGEKVFLECVQDMDHENMFWYRQDPGLGLRLIYFSYDVKMKEKGDIPEGYSVSREKKERFSLILESASTNQTSMYLCASSLTGWAEAFFGQGTRLTVV.

Ten or more counts support this clone. The chain recombines TRBV4-3 with TRBJ2-6, with a weak D call TRBD2 (5 bases). Trimming took off 8 bases at V and 0 bases at J, with 8 bases between the two ends. CDR1 and CDR2 from the germline V gene are LGHNA and YSLEER. This CDR3 region has 14 residues. The CDR3 DNA is TGCGCCAGCGGAGACTACTCTGGGGCCAACGTCCTGACTTTC. Translating it yields CASGDYSGANVLTF.

CDR3 sequence reads: CASSPTPTGSTDTQYF. CDR3 bases: TGTGCCAGCAGCCCGACCCCTACGGGTAGCACAGATACGCAGTATTTT. This chain uses TRBV5-5 with TRBJ2-3; D is undetermined. The CDR3 is 16 amino acids. CDR1 SGHKS and CDR2 YYEKEE come from the germline V gene (reference sequence). With 4 bases removed from V and 0 bases from J, the gap between germline ends came to 15 bases. The full variable domain, completed using reference TRBV5-5 and TRBJ2-3, is DAGVTQSPTHLIKTRGQQVTLRCSPISGHKSVSWYQQVLGQGPQFIFQYYEKEERGRGNFPDRFSARQFPNYSSELNVNALLLGDSALYLCASSPTPTGSTDTQYFGPGTRLTVL.

CDR3: CASSPGLGTDTQYF. Written as DNA, the CDR3 is TGTGCCAGCAGCCCAGGACTAGGAACGGATACGCAGTATTTT. The chain combines TRBV5-6 with TRBJ2-3; 7 positions agree with TRBD2. CDR3 length: 14 residues. Trimming removed 4 bases from V and 6 bases from J; junction bases left unmatched: 8. CDR1 is SGHDT, CDR2 YYEEEE, per germline.

This clone showed up just once. The V call is TRBV24-1, the J call TRBJ2-2, with 12 bases that match TRBD2. V lost 4 bases to trimming and J lost 5 bases; unmatched junction nucleotides: 7. The CDR3 extends over 17 amino acids. Per germline, CDR1 KGHDR and CDR2 SFDVKD. CDR3 region: CATSESTSGGLTGELFF. CDR3 nucleotide sequence: TGTGCCACCAGTGAGTCGACTAGCGGGGGTTTAACCGGGGAGCTGTTTTTT.

The rearrangement joins TRBV20-1 to TRBJ2-7; 8 nucleotides align to TRBD1. The CDR3 loop spans 14 amino acids. V shed 3 bases and J 4 bases; nucleotides not matched to a gene: 8. The germline V gene encodes CDR1 DFQATT and CDR2 SNEGSKA (reference sequence). The CDR3 sequence is CSASDGQGAYEQYF. The CDR3 DNA follows: TGCAGTGCTAGTGACGGCCAGGGGGCATACGAGCAGTACTTC.

The chain couples TRBV6-1 to TRBJ1-5; 8 positions match TRBD1. The V segment lost 6 bases and the J segment 5 bases; nucleotides outside the gene matches: 9. The CDR3 runs to 15 residues. CDR1 is MNHNS, CDR2 SASEGT, per germline. CDR3 residues: CASRLETGDYQPQHF. CDR3 DNA: TGTGCCAGCAGACTAGAGACAGGGGACTATCAGCCCCAGCATTTT.